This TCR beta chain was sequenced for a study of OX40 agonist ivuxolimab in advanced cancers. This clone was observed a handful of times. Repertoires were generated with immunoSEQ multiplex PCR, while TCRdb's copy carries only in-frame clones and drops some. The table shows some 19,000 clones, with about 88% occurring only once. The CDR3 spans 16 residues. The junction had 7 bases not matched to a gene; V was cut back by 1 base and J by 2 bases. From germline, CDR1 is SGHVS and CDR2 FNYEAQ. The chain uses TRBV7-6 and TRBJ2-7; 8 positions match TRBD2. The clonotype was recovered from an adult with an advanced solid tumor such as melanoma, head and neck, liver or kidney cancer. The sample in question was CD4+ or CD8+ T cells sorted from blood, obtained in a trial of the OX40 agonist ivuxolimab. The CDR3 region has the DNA TGTGCCAGCAGCTTAGGGCTAGCGGGCTCCCCCTACGAGCAGTACTTC. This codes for CASSLGLAGSPYEQYF. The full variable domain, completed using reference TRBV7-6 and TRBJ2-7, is GAGVSQSPRYKVTKRGQDVALRCDPISGHVSLYWYRQALGQGPEFLTYFNYEAQQDKSGLPNDRFSAERPEGSISTLTIQRTEQRDSAMYRCASSLGLAGSPYEQYFGPGTRLTVT.